Sequencing of this T cell receptor beta chain was carried out in a study of T cells in Graves' hyperthyroidism and ophthalmopathy. Across the study: Pretreatment peripheral blood was obtained at initial diagnosis.

The PBMCs were sourced from fresh peripheral blood (approximately 9.6 ml). Amplification yielded TCR beta CDR3 regions, with RNA transcripts as the source. A first-round RT-PCR of the TCR CDR3 used the HTBI primer set. Via MiXCR, TCRdb re-called the multiplex PCR reads, giving one row per CDR3 protein. This table has about 480,000 distinct CDR3 sequences, around 15% appearing once. This clonotype appeared many times. The CDR3 has 14 residues. Looked up from germline, CDR1 is KGHDR and CDR2 is SFDVKD. V shed 9 bases and J shed 5 bases, with 17 bases lying between them. Source material: blood. The V gene is TRBV24-1, the J gene TRBJ2-3; unclear D gene. The clonotype originates from a woman in her late teens or twenties with Graves' hyperthyroidism. CDR3 DNA: TGTGCCACCGCGAAGACGGCCGACGGAGATACGCAGTATTTT. It specifies CATAKTADGDTQYF.